The 25 T cell receptor beta chains below come from one sample, sequenced in a study of T cells in Graves' hyperthyroidism and ophthalmopathy. Amplification targeted TCR beta CDR3 regions from RNA transcripts. HTBI primers were the set used in a first-round RT-PCR of the TCR CDR3. Each CDR3 protein is one row after TCRdb ran MiXCR on the multiplex PCR reads. The table lists approximately 400,000 distinct CDR3 sequences, 14% of them singletons. The sample was blood. Receptors were obtained from a woman aged 30 to 39 with Graves' ophthalmopathy.

This clonotype was observed at least ten times. V and J are TRBV7-2 and TRBJ2-2; perhaps TRBD1 as D (6 bases). This CDR3 has 15 amino acids. CDR1 and CDR2 (germline): SGHTA, FQGNSA. Trimming removed 2 bases at V and 8 bases at J, with 15 bases between. The CDR3 nucleotides are TGTGCCAGCAGCTTACTCTCCCAGGGGAAGGGGGAGCTGTTTTTT. Protein product: CASSLLSQGKGELFF.

Many counts were recorded for this clonotype. The V call is TRBV7-2, the J call TRBJ2-5; TRBD1 is a possible D gene (6 bases). This CDR3 contains 13 residues. CDR1 is SGHTA and CDR2 is FQGNSA in the germline V gene. Trimming removed 4 bases from V and 1 base from J, with 7 bases in between. In DNA form, the CDR3 reads TGTGCCAGCAGCTACAGGGTCCAAGAGACCCAGTACTTC. This translates into CASSYRVQETQYF.

Many counts were recorded for this clonotype. The J gene is TRBJ2-5, the V gene TRBV4-1, with D possibly matching TRBD2 (6 bases). Germline V gives CDR1 MGHRA, CDR2 YSYEKL. This CDR3 contains 15 residues. V was clipped by 2 bases and J by 7 bases, with 17 bases between them. Written as DNA, the CDR3 is TGCGCCAGCAGCCAAAGTTGGACTATCCTAACGACCCAGTACTTC. Amino acid sequence: CASSQSWTILTTQYF.

The chain links TRBV28 to TRBJ1-4; possible D gene TRBD1, 6 bases. CDR3 length: 17 residues. V lost 2 bases and J 4 bases, leaving 17 bases between the germline ends. Germline V lookup: CDR1 MDHEN, CDR2 SYDVKM. Written as DNA, the CDR3 is TGTGCCAGCAGTTTAATCGGGACCGGGACACTTAATGAAAAACTGTTTTTT. It specifies CASSLIGTGTLNEKLFF.

This clonotype was recorded a few times. V and J are TRBV6-1 and TRBJ2-4; tentatively, D is TRBD2 (5 bases). Trimming pared 6 bases from V and 0 bases from J, leaving 12 bases between. From germline, CDR1 is MNHNS and CDR2 SASEGT. CDR3 size: 15 residues. In nucleotides, the CDR3 is TGTGCCAGCAGCCCGAGGACTGTAGCCAAAAACATTCAGTACTTC. This encodes CASSPRTVAKNIQYF.

This clonotype showed up just a few times. The V call is TRBV4-1, the J call TRBJ2-6; D is uncertain. CDR1 is MGHRA and CDR2 is YSYEKL in the germline V gene. The V end was cut by 2 bases, the J end by 6 bases, with 11 bases between. This CDR3 region has 15 residues. The CDR3 loop is CASSQQPDMANVLTF. The CDR3 region has the DNA TGCGCCAGCAGCCAACAACCCGACATGGCCAACGTCCTGACTTTC.

This clonotype was picked up many times. This chain uses TRBV12-3 or TRBV12-4 with TRBJ2-1; D tentatively fits TRBD1 or TRBD2 (5 bases each). The V and J ends lost 6 bases and 5 bases respectively, with 17 bases between them. CDR3 length: 15 residues. CDR3 residues: CASSTAGTENNEQFF. The CDR3 coding sequence is TGTGCCAGCAGCACGGCCGGGACGGAAAACAATGAGCAGTTCTTC.

The J gene is TRBJ1-5, the V gene TRBV19; D is uncertain. There are 15 residues in the CDR3. Germline lookup yields CDR1 LNHDA and CDR2 SQIVND (reference sequence). V gave up 6 bases and J gave up 0 bases, with 12 bases separating them. CDR3 sequence (DNA): TGTGCCAGTAGATTACGAGGTTCTAGCAATCAGCCCCAGCATTTT. It is translated as CASRLRGSSNQPQHF.

This clonotype was found a few times. The chain has TRBV7-9 and TRBJ2-1, with D tentatively TRBD1 or TRBD2 (5 bases each). The CDR3 length is 16 residues. CDR1 SEHNR and CDR2 FQNEAQ come from the germline V gene (reference sequence). V was trimmed by 5 bases and J by 10 bases, leaving 24 bases between them. The CDR3 nucleotides read TGTGCCAGCAGCGAAAAAATTGACAGAGCCGGGACCGAGCAGTTCTTC. Translated: CASSEKIDRAGTEQFF.

This clonotype was counted ten times or more. The chain joins TRBV2 to TRBJ2-1; TRBD1 might be the D (5 bases). V lost 7 bases and J 8 bases, leaving 24 bases between the germline ends. This CDR3 comprises 16 residues. CDR1 is SNHLY and CDR2 is FYNNEI in the germline V gene. CDR3: CASIAESRALVHEQFF. The CDR3 DNA sequence: TGTGCCAGCATTGCTGAATCCAGGGCGTTAGTCCATGAGCAGTTCTTC. The whole variable domain, remainder taken from reference TRBV2 and TRBJ2-1, is EPEVTQTPSHQVTQMGQEVILRCVPISNHLYFYWYRQILGQKVEFLVSFYNNEISEKSEIFDDQFSVERPDGSNFTLKIRSTKLEDSAMYFCASIAESRALVHEQFFGPGTRLTVL.

This clonotype was detected many times. This rearrangement joins TRBV2 to TRBJ2-1; D is undetermined. Per germline, CDR1 SNHLY and CDR2 FYNNEI. This CDR3 comprises 15 residues. Trimming took off 4 bases at V and 6 bases at J, with 16 bases between the two ends. The CDR3 loop is CASSGSLSGANEQFF. The CDR3 nucleotides read TGTGCCAGCAGTGGGTCGTTGTCAGGAGCCAATGAGCAGTTCTTC.

With regard to this clonotype: At one end, the junction sequence differs from germline, possibly due to a read error. The rearrangement joins TRBV11-3 to TRBJ2-7; TRBD1 matches 9 bases. The CDR3 loop spans 17 amino acids. Looked up from germline, CDR1 is SGHNT and CDR2 is YENEEA. The CDR3 sequence is CASSSWDRVLMYDEQHF. The CDR3 region has the DNA TGTGCCAGCAGCTCATGGGACAGGGTCCTGATGTACGACGAGCAGCACTTC.

This chain connects TRBV11-1 to TRBJ2-7; 7 bases are a match to TRBD1. The ends lost 3 bases at V and 5 bases at J; junction bases unmatched: 4. CDR3 size: 13 residues. Germline V gives CDR1 SGHAT, CDR2 FQDESV (reference sequence). DNA for the CDR3: TGTGCCAGCAGCTTGACAGGGAATCACGAGCAGTACTTC. It encodes CASSLTGNHEQYF.

The table lists this clonotype with many counts. The chain has TRBV12-3 or TRBV12-4 and TRBJ1-4; D remains unclear. The CDR3 is 14 amino acids. V gave up 5 bases and J gave up 7 bases, with 14 bases separating them. CDR3 DNA: TGTGCCAGCAGTCCCGGCCTCCGGAGTGAAAAACTGTTTTTT. The encoded protein is CASSPGLRSEKLFF.

This clonotype was recorded many times. This chain links TRBV6-1 with TRBJ1-3, with D uncertain. CDR3 length equals 14 residues. Germline loops: CDR1 MNHNS, CDR2 SASEGT. V lost 4 bases and J lost 1, with 8 bases in between. For the CDR3, the DNA is TGTGCCAGCAGTGCGACGGAATCTGGAAACACCATATATTTT. It codes for CASSATESGNTIYF.

This clonotype has a count of ten or more. The rearrangement uses TRBV20-1 and TRBJ1-5; no firm D call. CDR1 and CDR2 from the germline V gene are DFQATT and SNEGSKA (reference sequence). The V gene lost 0 bases and the J gene lost 6 bases, with 6 bases spanning the gap. The CDR3 consists of 12 residues. The CDR3, as DNA: TGCAGTGCTAGAGATGGCCCTCAGCCCCAGCATTTT. It encodes CSARDGPQPQHF.

This clonotype appeared many times. V usage is TRBV28 and J usage is TRBJ1-1, with D hard to call. CDR1 and CDR2 from the germline V gene are MDHEN and SYDVKM. The CDR3 has 15 residues. Trimming cost V 2 bases and J 7 bases, with 17 bases left between them. The CDR3 nucleotides are TGTGCCAGCAGTTTAGGTTTAGGCCCCTTGTTTGAAGCTTTCTTT. This encodes CASSLGLGPLFEAFF. Full variable domain (remainder filled in from reference TRBV28 and TRBJ1-1): DVKVTQSSRYLVKRTGEKVFLECVQDMDHENMFWYRQDPGLGLRLIYFSYDVKMKEKGDIPEGYSVSREKKERFSLILESASTNQTSMYLCASSLGLGPLFEAFFGQGTRLTVV.

This clonotype was observed at least ten times. V gene TRBV28 combines with J gene TRBJ1-1; D is undetermined. Trimming removed 5 bases at V and 4 bases at J, with 11 bases between. The CDR3 length is 13 residues. CDR1 and CDR2 from the germline V gene are MDHEN and SYDVKM. The CDR3 region is CASSGFRSTEAFF. CDR3 in DNA: TGTGCCAGCAGTGGGTTTAGGAGCACTGAAGCTTTCTTT.

This clonotype has ten or more counts. The CDR3 protein is CASSPIRLAVQETQYF. The CDR3 region has the DNA TGTGCCAGCAGCCCGATACGACTAGCGGTCCAAGAGACCCAGTACTTC. The V and J genes are TRBV2 and TRBJ2-5; 9 bases align to TRBD2. In germline, CDR1 is SNHLY, CDR2 FYNNEI. After removal of 6 bases from V and 1 base from J, the junction contained 9 bases not matched to a gene. The CDR3 runs 16 residues.

Notes on this clonotype: A much larger clonotype is one base distant, so this may be a read error. The chain uses TRBV11-3 and TRBJ1-2; TRBD1 is a possible D gene (5 bases). This CDR3 contains 13 residues. Trimming removed 5 bases at V and 8 bases at J, with 15 bases between. Germline V gives CDR1 SGHNT, CDR2 YENEEA. The CDR3 protein is CASSPRDGVGYTF. The CDR3 DNA reads as TGTGCCAGCAGCCCTCGGGACGGGGTCGGCTACACCTTC.

This clonotype was seen at least ten times. The V call is TRBV2, the J call TRBJ2-1; weak D call: TRBD2 (6 bases). Trimming removed 5 bases from V and 1 base from J, with 15 bases in between. Looked up from germline, CDR1 is SNHLY and CDR2 is FYNNEI. CDR3 size: 16 residues. The CDR3 is CASSRESGLSYNEQFF. Written as DNA, the CDR3 is TGTGCCAGCAGTCGAGAGAGCGGGTTATCCTACAATGAGCAGTTCTTC.

This clonotype was seen repeatedly, ten times or more. V usage is TRBV7-9 and J usage is TRBJ1-2; 8 bases align to TRBD1. The CDR3 runs to 13 residues. The V gene end was trimmed by 4 bases and the J gene end by 8 bases; junction bases not matched to a gene: 6. Germline V lookup: CDR1 SEHNR, CDR2 FQNEAQ (reference sequence). The CDR3 sequence: CASSSTGVLGYTF. CDR3 bases: TGTGCCAGCAGCTCGACAGGGGTCTTAGGCTACACCTTC.

This clonotype was picked up many times. The gene calls are TRBV11-2 and TRBJ2-7; D may be TRBD2 (6 bases). From germline, CDR1 is SGHAT and CDR2 FQNNGV. The CDR3 sequence is 15 residues long. Trimming pared 7 bases from V and 4 bases from J, leaving 20 bases between. The CDR3 DNA reads as TGTGCCAGCACCCCTCCGAACAGGCGGGAATACGAGCAGTACTTC. As protein: CASTPPNRREYEQYF.

Many counts were recorded for this clonotype. The chain has TRBV11-2 and TRBJ2-3; no clear D. Trimming stripped 3 bases from V and 2 bases from J, with 6 bases between. The CDR3 is 13 residues long. Germline V gene lookup returns CDR1 SGHAT and CDR2 FQNNGV. CDR3 residues: CASSFLITDTQYF. As DNA, the CDR3 is TGTGCCAGCAGCTTCTTGATCACAGATACGCAGTATTTT.

In this sample, this clonotype turned up many times. The chain couples TRBV27 to TRBJ1-1, with D hard to call. Germline V gene sequence: CDR1 MNHEY, CDR2 SMNVEV (reference sequence). Trimming cost V 8 bases and J 0 bases, with 13 bases left between them. There are 14 residues in the CDR3. CDR3 DNA: TGTGCCAGCTCCCCTGTCAGTATGAACACTGAAGCTTTCTTT. Its protein product is CASSPVSMNTEAFF.